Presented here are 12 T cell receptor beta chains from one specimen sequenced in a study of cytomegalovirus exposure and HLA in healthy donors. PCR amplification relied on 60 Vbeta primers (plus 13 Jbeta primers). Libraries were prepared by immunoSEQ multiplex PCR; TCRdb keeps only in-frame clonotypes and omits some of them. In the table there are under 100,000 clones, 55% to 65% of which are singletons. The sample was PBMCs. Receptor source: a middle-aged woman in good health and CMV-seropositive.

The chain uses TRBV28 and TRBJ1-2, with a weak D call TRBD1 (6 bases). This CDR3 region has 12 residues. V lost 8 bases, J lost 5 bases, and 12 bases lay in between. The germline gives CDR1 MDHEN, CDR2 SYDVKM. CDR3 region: CASQGQDYGYTF. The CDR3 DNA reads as TGTGCCAGCCAGGGACAAGATTATGGCTACACCTTC.

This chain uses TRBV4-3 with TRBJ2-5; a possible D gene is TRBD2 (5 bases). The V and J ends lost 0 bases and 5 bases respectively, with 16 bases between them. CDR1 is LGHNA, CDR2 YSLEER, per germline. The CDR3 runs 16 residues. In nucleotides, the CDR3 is TGCGCCAGCAGCCAAGACGGCGCTAGCACGTGGGAGACCCAGTACTTC. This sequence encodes CASSQDGASTWETQYF.

CDR3 protein: CSVTGTGGSASGFVYTQYF. In DNA form, the CDR3 reads TGCAGCGTAACCGGGACAGGGGGCTCGGCTAGCGGATTCGTATATACGCAGTATTTT. The chain is built from TRBV29-1 and TRBJ2-3, with 12 positions matching TRBD1. This CDR3 has 19 residues. V lost 6 bases to trimming and J lost 7 bases; unmatched junction nucleotides: 23. From germline, CDR1 is SQVTM and CDR2 ANQGSEA.

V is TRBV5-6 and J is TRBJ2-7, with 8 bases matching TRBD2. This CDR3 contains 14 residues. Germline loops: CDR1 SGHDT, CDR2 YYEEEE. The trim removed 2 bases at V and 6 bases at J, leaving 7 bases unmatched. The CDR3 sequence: CASSLGLAGFEQYF. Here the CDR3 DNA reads TGTGCCAGCAGCTTAGGGCTAGCGGGCTTCGAGCAGTACTTC.

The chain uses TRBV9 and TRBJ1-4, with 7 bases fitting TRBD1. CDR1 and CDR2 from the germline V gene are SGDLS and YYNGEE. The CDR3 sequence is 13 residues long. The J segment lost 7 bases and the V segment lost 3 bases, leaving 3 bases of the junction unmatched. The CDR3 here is CASSGQGGEKLFF. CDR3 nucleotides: TGTGCCAGCAGCGGGCAGGGGGGTGAAAAACTGTTTTTT.

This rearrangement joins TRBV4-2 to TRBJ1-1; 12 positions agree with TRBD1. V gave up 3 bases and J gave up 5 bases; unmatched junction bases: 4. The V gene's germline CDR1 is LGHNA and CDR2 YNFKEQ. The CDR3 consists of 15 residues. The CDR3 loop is CASSHWGQGATEAFF. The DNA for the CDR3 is TGTGCCAGCAGCCACTGGGGACAGGGGGCAACTGAAGCTTTCTTT.

CDR3 residues: CASSLGGQLQPQHF. As DNA, the CDR3 is TGCGCCAGCAGCTTGGGGGGACAGCTACAGCCCCAGCATTTT. The rearrangement uses TRBV5-1 and TRBJ1-5, with 7 bases fitting TRBD1. This CDR3 has 14 amino acids. J gave up 7 bases and V 0 bases, and 4 bases lay outside the gene matches. Germline values: CDR1 SGHRS, CDR2 YFSETQ.

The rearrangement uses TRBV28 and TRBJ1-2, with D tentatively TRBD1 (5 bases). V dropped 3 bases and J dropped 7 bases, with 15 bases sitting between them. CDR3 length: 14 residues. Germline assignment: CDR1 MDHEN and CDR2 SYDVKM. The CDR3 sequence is CASSFGRALRGYTF. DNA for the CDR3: TGTGCCAGCAGTTTCGGCAGGGCCTTACGTGGCTACACCTTC.

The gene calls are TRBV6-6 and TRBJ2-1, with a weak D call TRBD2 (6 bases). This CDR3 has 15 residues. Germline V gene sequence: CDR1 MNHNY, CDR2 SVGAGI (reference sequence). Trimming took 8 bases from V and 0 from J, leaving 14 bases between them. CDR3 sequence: CASRLSGDSYNEQFF. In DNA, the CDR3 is TGTGCCAGCCGTCTTAGCGGTGACTCCTACAATGAGCAGTTCTTC.

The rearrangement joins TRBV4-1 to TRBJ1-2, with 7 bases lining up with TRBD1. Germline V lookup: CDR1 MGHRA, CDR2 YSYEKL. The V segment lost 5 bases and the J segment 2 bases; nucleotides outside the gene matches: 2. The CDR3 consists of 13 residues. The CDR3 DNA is TGCGCCAGCAGCGGGACAGAGAACTATGGCTACACCTTC. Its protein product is CASSGTENYGYTF.

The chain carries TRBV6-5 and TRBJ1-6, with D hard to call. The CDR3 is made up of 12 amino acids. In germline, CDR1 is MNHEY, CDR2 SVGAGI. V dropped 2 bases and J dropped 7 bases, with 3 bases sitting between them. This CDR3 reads CASSYLNSPLHF. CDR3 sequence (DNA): TGTGCCAGCAGTTACCTCAATTCACCCCTCCACTTT.

The CDR3 nucleotides read TGTGCCAGCAAAGAGGTAGTGGGGGCGAACGCTTTCTTT. It encodes CASKEVVGANAFF. The V gene is TRBV2, the J gene TRBJ1-1; D is possibly TRBD1 (6 bases). V lost 7 bases to trimming and J lost 11 bases, with 20 bases between them. The CDR3 contains 13 residues. CDR1 is SNHLY, CDR2 FYNNEI, per germline.